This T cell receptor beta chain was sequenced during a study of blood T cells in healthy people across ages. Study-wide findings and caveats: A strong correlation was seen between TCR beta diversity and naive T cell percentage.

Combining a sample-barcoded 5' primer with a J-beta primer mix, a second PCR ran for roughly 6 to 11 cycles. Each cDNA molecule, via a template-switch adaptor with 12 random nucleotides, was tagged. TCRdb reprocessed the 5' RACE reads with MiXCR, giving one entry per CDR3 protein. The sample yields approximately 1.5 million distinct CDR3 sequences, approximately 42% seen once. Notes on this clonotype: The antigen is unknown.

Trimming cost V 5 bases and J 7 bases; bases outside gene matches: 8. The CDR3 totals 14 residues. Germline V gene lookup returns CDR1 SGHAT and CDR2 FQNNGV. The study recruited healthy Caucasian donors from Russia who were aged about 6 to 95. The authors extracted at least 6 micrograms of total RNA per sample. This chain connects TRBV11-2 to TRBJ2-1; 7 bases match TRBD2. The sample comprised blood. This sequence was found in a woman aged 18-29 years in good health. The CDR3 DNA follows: TGTGCCAGCAGCCTCCGCGGGGGTAGTAATGAGCAGTTCTTC. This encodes CASSLRGGSNEQFF.